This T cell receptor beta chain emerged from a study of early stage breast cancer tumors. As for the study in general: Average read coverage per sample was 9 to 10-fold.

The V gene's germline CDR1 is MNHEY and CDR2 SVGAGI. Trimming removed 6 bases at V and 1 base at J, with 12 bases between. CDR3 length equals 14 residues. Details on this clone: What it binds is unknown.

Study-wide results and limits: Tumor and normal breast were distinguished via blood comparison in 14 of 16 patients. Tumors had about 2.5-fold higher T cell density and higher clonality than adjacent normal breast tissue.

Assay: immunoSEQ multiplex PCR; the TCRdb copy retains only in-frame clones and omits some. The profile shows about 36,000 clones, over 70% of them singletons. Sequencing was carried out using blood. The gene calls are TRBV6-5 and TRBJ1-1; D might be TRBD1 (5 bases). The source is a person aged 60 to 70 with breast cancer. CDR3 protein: CASSPGAQNTEAFF. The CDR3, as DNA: TGTGCCAGCAGCCCCGGGGCTCAGAACACTGAAGCTTTCTTT.